The 21 T cell receptor beta chains in this list originate from one sample, sequenced in a study of blood T cell repertoires in COVID-19. Repertoires were generated with immunoSEQ multiplex PCR, while TCRdb's copy carries only in-frame clones and drops some. This sample has over 90,000 clones, with approximately 90% found just once. The sequenced material came from peripheral blood. The receptors originated from a man aged 45-60 years with acute or convalescent COVID-19.

The chain is built from TRBV18 and TRBJ2-7, with D possibly matching TRBD1 (6 bases). The CDR3 spans 13 residues. The ends were cut back, 6 bases at V and 2 bases at J, with 11 bases in the middle. Germline V gene data show CDR1 as KGHSH and CDR2 as LQKENI. CDR3 residues: CASSYGQPYEQYF. Here the CDR3 DNA reads TGTGCCAGCTCTTACGGACAGCCCTACGAGCAGTACTTC.

For this clone: Mismatch with germline at one junction end may stem from a read error. The same CDR3 arises from other DNA sequences in this sample as well. The chain employs TRBV6-5 and TRBJ1-1; no clear D. This CDR3 spans 15 amino acids. Germline V gene sequence: CDR1 MNHEY, CDR2 SVGAGI. The CDR3 DNA follows: TGTGCCAGCAGTTACAAGAATCCACAGAACACTGAGGCTTTCTTT. Protein product: CASSYKNPQNTEAFF.

The chain combines TRBV18 with TRBJ2-5; no definite D call. CDR3 length equals 12 residues. Germline loops: CDR1 KGHSH, CDR2 LQKENI. The V and J ends lost 3 bases and 5 bases respectively, with 7 bases between them. CDR3 nucleotides: TGTGCCAGCTCACCTAGCCCGGAGACCCAGTACTTC. Its translation: CASSPSPETQYF.

This chain uses TRBV12-3 or TRBV12-4 with TRBJ1-2, with D maybe TRBD1 (5 bases). Between the trimmed V and J ends, which lost 6 bases and 4 bases, there was a span of 12 bases. The CDR3 has 13 amino acids. CDR3 bases: TGTGCCAGCAGCATGGGGGGGGGCTATGGCTACACCTTC. Translating gives CASSMGGGYGYTF.

V and J are TRBV19 and TRBJ1-5, with D tentatively TRBD1 (6 bases). This CDR3 is built from 15 residues. The V end lost 2 bases, the J end lost 2 bases, and 10 bases lay between the germline ends. The germline CDR1 and CDR2 sequences are LNHDA and SQIVND (reference sequence). The CDR3 DNA follows: TGTGCCAGTAGTATAAGGGGGACGGGCAATCAGCCCCAGCATTTT. It codes for CASSIRGTGNQPQHF.

The V gene is TRBV2, the J gene TRBJ2-3; 9 bases align to TRBD2. The CDR3 runs 14 residues. With 9 bases clipped from V and 6 bases from J, the junction kept 10 bases outside the gene matches. CDR1 is SNHLY, CDR2 FYNNEI, per germline. The CDR3 DNA reads TGTGCCAGTGGGGGACTAGCTGGTCTTGATACGCAGTATTTT. Amino acids: CASGGLAGLDTQYF.

The rearrangement joins TRBV2 to TRBJ2-1; TRBD2 matches 15 bases. V was pared by 6 bases and J by 8 bases, with 5 bases of the junction left unmatched. From germline, CDR1 is SNHLY and CDR2 FYNNEI. The CDR3 has 15 residues. CDR3 sequence reads: CASRLGLAGGDEQFF. The CDR3 DNA is TGTGCCAGCAGACTGGGACTAGCGGGGGGAGATGAGCAGTTCTTC.

The chain combines TRBV14 with TRBJ1-2; 7 bases fit TRBD1. Germline CDR1 SGHDN, CDR2 FVKESK. V gave up 4 bases and J gave up 4 bases; unmatched junction bases: 3. The length of the CDR3 is 13 residues. The CDR3 DNA is TGTGCCAGCAGCCCGGGACAGTCCTATGGCTACACCTTC. Translating it yields CASSPGQSYGYTF.

This chain's CDR3 is CASTTPQRTGGWPGELFF. DNA for the CDR3: TGTGCCAGCACGACGCCTCAAAGGACAGGGGGCTGGCCCGGGGAGCTGTTTTTT. The chain is built from TRBV21-1 and TRBJ2-2; the table's TRBD1 call for D was not verified on the DNA. TRBV21-1 is reported as a pseudogene. The CDR3 extends over 18 amino acids.

This rearrangement joins TRBV19 to TRBJ1-2; TRBD1 matches 8 bases. Trimming at V came to 4 bases and at J to 2 bases, leaving 15 bases not matched to a gene. This CDR3 is 18 amino acids long. CDR1 is LNHDA and CDR2 is SQIVND in the germline V gene (reference sequence). CDR3 sequence: CASSRRIGQGGGNYGYTF. Here the CDR3 DNA reads TGTGCCAGTAGTAGACGAATAGGACAGGGAGGGGGAAACTATGGCTACACCTTC.

The chain carries TRBV7-2 and TRBJ1-5; TRBD1 aligns across 10 bases. V was clipped by 1 base and J by 7 bases; unmatched bases: 7. The germline gives CDR1 SGHTA, CDR2 FQGNSA. This CDR3 contains 16 residues. In nucleotides, the CDR3 is TGTGCCAGCAGCTTAGTAACCGGGACAGGGGAACAGCCCCAGCATTTT. Protein product: CASSLVTGTGEQPQHF.

The chain is built from TRBV19 and TRBJ1-5; tentatively, D is TRBD1 (6 bases). The CDR3 totals 14 residues. CDR1 LNHDA and CDR2 SQIVND come from the germline V gene (reference sequence). With 6 bases removed from V and 3 bases from J, the gap between germline ends came to 12 bases. CDR3: CASRRQEINQPQHF. DNA of the CDR3: TGTGCCAGTAGGAGACAGGAAATCAATCAGCCCCAGCATTTT.

The rearrangement uses TRBV6-5 and TRBJ1-5; 7 nucleotides align to TRBD1. The CDR3 sequence is 14 residues long. The junction had 7 bases not matched to a gene; V was cut back by 4 bases and J by 7 bases. The germline gives CDR1 MNHEY, CDR2 SVGAGI. The CDR3 DNA is TGTGCCAGCAGTTCCGTGACAGGGCACCAGCCCCAGCATTTT. It is translated as CASSSVTGHQPQHF.

This rearrangement joins TRBV29-1 to TRBJ1-2; no clear D gene. CDR1 is SQVTM, CDR2 ANQGSEA, per germline. CDR3 length: 12 residues. Trimming removed 2 bases at V and 3 bases at J, with 7 bases between. CDR3 coding DNA: TGCAGCGTTGAAAGGGAGCACTATGGCTACACCTTC. Amino acid sequence: CSVEREHYGYTF.

The chain recombines TRBV6-5 with TRBJ1-6, with 11 bases identical to TRBD1. The ends lost 6 bases at V and 10 bases at J; junction bases unmatched: 2. The V gene's germline CDR1 is MNHEY and CDR2 SVGAGI. This CDR3 contains 13 residues. CDR3 sequence (DNA): TGTGCCAGCAGCGGGACAGGGGGGTCACCCCTCCACTTT. It yields the protein CASSGTGGSPLHF.

This clone was detected only a few times. The V and J genes are TRBV2 and TRBJ2-6; D is ambiguous. The CDR3 spans 15 residues. Germline V gene sequence: CDR1 SNHLY, CDR2 FYNNEI. V was pared by 3 bases and J by 0 bases, with 6 bases between. The CDR3: CASSDWSSGANVLTF. DNA for the CDR3: TGTGCCAGCAGTGACTGGAGCTCTGGGGCCAACGTCCTGACTTTC.

V and J are TRBV11-2 and TRBJ2-7; the D gene is possibly TRBD2 (6 bases). The V gene's germline CDR1 is SGHAT and CDR2 FQNNGV. The germline V and J ends were trimmed by 3 bases and 3 bases, with 12 bases remaining between them. CDR3 length equals 14 residues. CDR3 nucleotides: TGTGCCAGCAGCTTCGGCGGGACGCTCTACGAGCAGTACTTC. This encodes CASSFGGTLYEQYF.

The chain employs TRBV27 and TRBJ2-2; 10 positions agree with TRBD2. J gave up 6 bases and V 4 bases, and 5 bases lay outside the gene matches. The CDR3 is 15 residues long. Per the germline V gene, CDR1 is MNHEY and CDR2 is SMNVEV (reference sequence). Written as DNA, the CDR3 is TGTGCCAGCAGTTCTAGCGGGAGAAACCCCGGGGAGCTGTTTTTT. Its protein is CASSSSGRNPGELFF.

This clone was picked up one time. J is TRBJ2-1 and V is TRBV5-4; tentatively, D is TRBD2 (7 bases). V lost 0 bases to trimming and J lost 7 bases, with 14 bases between them. The CDR3 has 15 amino acids. Germline V CDR1 and CDR2: SGHNT, YYREEE (reference sequence). The CDR3 here is CASSLGGGRVNEQFF. The CDR3 DNA is TGTGCCAGCAGCTTGGGGGGGGGCAGGGTGAATGAGCAGTTCTTC.

This sequence joins TRBV6-5 and TRBJ1-3; no definite D call. Looked up from germline, CDR1 is MNHEY and CDR2 is SVGAGI. The ends were cut back, 2 bases at V and 0 bases at J, with 5 bases in the middle. The CDR3 runs to 14 residues. The CDR3 nucleotides are TGTGCCAGCAGTTACGCGGGCTCTGGAAACACCATATATTTT. Protein: CASSYAGSGNTIYF.

V usage is TRBV11-2 and J usage is TRBJ1-4; D unresolved. CDR3 size: 15 residues. Trimming removed 5 bases at V and 3 bases at J, with 13 bases between. Germline assignment: CDR1 SGHAT and CDR2 FQNNGV. The CDR3 reads CASSDNGLSNEKLFF. CDR3 coding DNA: TGTGCCAGCAGCGATAATGGACTTTCTAATGAAAAACTGTTTTTT.